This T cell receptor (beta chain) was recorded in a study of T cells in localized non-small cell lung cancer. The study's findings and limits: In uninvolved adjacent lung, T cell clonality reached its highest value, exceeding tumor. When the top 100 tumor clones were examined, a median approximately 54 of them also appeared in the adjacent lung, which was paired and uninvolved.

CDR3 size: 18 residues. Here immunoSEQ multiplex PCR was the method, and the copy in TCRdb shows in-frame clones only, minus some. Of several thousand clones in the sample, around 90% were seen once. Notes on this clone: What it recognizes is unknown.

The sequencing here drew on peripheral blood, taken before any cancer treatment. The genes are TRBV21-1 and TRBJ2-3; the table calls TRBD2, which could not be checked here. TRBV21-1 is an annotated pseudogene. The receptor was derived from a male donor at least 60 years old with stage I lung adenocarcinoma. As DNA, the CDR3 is TGTGCCAGCAGCAAAGGGTCTAGTAGGCTGTGGGGCACAGATACGCAGTATTTT. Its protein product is CASSKGSSRLWGTDTQYF.